This paragraph covers one T cell receptor (beta chain) sequence. These data belong to a study of control samples from healthy donors and cancer patients. In germline, CDR1 is SGHAT, CDR2 FQDESV (reference sequence). The CDR3 loop spans 13 amino acids. V lost 8 bases to trimming and J lost 1 base, with 9 bases between them. This table comes from immunoSEQ multiplex PCR, and its TCRdb copy is limited to in-frame clones, with some not included. The sample consists of around 59,000 clones, roughly nine tenths of them appearing once. The chain joins TRBV11-1 to TRBJ2-1; D may be TRBD1 (6 bases). Sequenced sample: PBMCs. The sequence was obtained from a man in his forties or fifties with colorectal cancer. CDR3 residues: CASETGSYNEQFF. The CDR3 DNA sequence: TGTGCCAGCGAGACAGGTTCCTACAATGAGCAGTTCTTC.